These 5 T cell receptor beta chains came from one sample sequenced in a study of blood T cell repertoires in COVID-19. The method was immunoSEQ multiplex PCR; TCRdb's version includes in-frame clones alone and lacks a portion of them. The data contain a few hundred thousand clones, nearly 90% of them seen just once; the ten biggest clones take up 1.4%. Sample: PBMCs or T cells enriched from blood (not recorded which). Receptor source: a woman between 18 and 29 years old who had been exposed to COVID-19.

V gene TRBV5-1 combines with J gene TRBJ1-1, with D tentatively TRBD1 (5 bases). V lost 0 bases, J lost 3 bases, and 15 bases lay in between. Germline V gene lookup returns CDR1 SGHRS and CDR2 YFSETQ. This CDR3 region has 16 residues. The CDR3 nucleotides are TGCGCCAGCAGCTTGGGCGGGACCTCGGGGGACACTGAAGCTTTCTTT. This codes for CASSLGGTSGDTEAFF. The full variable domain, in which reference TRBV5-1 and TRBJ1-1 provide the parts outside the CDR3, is KAGVTQTPRYLIKTRGQQVTLSCSPISGHRSVSWYQQTPGQGLQFLFEYFSETQRNKGNFPGRFSGRQFSNSRSEMNVSTLELGDSALYLCASSLGGTSGDTEAFFGQGTRLTVV.

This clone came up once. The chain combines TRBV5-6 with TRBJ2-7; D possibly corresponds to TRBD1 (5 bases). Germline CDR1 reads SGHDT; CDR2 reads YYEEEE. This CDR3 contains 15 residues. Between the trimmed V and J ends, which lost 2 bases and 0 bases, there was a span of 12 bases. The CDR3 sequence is CASSFRGMSSYEQYF. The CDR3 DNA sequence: TGTGCCAGCAGCTTTAGGGGCATGAGCTCCTACGAGCAGTACTTC.

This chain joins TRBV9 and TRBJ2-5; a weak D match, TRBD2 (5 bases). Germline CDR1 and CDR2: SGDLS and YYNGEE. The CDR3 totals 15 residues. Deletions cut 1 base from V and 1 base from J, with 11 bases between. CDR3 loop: CASSVWGATQETQYF. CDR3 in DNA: TGTGCCAGCAGCGTATGGGGAGCAACCCAAGAGACCCAGTACTTC.

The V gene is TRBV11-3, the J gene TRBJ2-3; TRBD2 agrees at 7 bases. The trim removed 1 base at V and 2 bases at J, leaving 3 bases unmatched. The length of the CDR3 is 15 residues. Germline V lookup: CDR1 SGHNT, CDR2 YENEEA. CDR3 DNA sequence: TGTGCCAGCAGCTTAGGAACTAGCGACACAGATACGCAGTATTTT. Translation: CASSLGTSDTDTQYF. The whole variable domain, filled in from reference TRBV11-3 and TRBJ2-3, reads EAGVVQSPRYKIIEKKQPVAFWCNPISGHNTLYWYLQNLGQGPELLIRYENEEAVDDSQLPKDRFSAERLKGVDSTLKIQPAELGDSAVYLCASSLGTSDTDTQYFGPGTRLTVL.

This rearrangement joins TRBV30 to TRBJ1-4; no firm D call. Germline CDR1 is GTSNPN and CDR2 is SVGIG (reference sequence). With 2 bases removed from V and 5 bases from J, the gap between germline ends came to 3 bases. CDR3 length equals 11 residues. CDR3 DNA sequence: TGTGCCTGGAGTCGGAATGAAAAACTGTTTTTT. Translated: CAWSRNEKLFF.